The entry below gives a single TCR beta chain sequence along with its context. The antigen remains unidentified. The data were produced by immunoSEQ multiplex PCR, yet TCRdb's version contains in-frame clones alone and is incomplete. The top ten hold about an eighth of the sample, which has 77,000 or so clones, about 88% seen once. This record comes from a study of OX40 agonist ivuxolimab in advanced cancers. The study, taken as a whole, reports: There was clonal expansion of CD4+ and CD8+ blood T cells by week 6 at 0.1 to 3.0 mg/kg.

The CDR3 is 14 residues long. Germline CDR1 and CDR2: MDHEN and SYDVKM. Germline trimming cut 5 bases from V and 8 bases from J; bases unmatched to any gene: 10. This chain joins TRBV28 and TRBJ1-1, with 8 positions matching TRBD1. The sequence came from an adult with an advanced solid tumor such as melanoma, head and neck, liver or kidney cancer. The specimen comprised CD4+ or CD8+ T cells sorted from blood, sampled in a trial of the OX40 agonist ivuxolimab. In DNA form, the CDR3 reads TGTGCCAGCAGTCCGGGACAGGCGAATATCGAAGCTTTCTTT. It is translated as CASSPGQANIEAFF.